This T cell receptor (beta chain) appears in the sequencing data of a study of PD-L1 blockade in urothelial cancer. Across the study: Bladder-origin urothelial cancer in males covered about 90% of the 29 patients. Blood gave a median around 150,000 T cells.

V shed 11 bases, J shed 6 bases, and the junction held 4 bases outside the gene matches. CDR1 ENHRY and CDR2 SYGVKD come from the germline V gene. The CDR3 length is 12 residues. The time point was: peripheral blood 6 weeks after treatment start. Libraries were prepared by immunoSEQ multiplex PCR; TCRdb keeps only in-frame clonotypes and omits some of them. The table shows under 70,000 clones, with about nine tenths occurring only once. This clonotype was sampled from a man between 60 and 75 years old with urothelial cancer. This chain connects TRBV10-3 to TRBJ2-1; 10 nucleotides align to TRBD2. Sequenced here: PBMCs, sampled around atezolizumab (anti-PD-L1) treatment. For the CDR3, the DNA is TGTGCCGTAGCGGGGGGCCCCAATGAGCAGTTCTTC. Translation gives CAVAGGPNEQFF.